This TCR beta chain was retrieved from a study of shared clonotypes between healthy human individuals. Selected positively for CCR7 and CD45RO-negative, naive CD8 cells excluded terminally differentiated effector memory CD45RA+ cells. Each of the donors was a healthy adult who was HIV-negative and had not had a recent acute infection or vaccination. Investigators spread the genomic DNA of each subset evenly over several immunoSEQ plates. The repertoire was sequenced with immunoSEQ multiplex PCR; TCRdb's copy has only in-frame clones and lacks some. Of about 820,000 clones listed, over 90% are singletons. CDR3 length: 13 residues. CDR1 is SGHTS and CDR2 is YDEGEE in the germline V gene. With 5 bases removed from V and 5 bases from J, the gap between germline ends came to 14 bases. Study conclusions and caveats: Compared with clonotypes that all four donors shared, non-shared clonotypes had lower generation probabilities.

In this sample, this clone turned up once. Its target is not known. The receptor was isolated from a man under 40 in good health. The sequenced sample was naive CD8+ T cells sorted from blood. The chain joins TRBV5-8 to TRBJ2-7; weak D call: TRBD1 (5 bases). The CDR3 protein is CASSYVGVDEQYF. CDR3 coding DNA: TGTGCCAGCAGTTACGTAGGGGTCGACGAGCAGTACTTC.